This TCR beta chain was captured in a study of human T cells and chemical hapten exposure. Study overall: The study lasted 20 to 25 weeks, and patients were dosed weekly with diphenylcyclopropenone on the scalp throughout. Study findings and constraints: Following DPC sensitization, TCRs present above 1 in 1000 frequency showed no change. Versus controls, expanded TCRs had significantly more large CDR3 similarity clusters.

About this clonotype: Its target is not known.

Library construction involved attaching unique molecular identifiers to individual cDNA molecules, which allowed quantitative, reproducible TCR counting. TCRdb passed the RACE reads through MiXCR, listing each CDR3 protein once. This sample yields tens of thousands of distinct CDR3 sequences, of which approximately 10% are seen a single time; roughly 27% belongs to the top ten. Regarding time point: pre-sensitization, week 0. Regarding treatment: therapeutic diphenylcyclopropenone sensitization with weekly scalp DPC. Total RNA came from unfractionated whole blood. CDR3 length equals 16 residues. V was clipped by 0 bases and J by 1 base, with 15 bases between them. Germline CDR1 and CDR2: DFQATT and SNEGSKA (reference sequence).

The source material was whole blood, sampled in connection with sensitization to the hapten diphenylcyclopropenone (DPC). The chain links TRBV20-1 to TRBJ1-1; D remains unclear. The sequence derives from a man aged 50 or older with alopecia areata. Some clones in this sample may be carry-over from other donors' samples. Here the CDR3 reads CSARDGLRVSNTEAFF. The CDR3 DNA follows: TGCAGTGCTAGAGATGGTTTACGGGTCTCGAACACTGAAGCTTTCTTT.